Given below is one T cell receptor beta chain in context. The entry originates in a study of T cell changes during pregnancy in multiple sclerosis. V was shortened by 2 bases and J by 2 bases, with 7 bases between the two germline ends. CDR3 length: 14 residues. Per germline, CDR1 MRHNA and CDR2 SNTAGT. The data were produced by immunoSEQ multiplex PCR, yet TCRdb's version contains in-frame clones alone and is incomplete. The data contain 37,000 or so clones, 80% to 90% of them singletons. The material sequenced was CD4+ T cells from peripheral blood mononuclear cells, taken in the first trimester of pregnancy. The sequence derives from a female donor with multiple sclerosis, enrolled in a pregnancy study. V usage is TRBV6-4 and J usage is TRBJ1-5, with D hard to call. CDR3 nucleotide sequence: TGTGCCAGCAGTGACGGTCGGGGCAATCAGCCCCAGCATTTT. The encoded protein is CASSDGRGNQPQHF.